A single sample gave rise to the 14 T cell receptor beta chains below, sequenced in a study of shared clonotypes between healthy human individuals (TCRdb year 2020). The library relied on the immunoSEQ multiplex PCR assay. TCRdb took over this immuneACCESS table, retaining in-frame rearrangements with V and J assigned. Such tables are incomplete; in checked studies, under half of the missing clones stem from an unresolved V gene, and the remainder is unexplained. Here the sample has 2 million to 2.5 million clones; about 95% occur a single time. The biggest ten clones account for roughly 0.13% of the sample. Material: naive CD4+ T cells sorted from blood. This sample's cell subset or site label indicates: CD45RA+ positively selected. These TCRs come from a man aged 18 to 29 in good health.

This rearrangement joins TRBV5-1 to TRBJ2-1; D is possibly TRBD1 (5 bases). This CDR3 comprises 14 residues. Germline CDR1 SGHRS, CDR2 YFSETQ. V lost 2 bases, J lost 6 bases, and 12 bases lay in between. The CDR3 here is CASSLFSRVNEQFF. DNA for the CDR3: TGCGCCAGCAGCTTATTCAGCAGGGTCAATGAGCAGTTCTTC.

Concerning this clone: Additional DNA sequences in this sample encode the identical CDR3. The CDR3 bases are TGTGCCAGCAGTTACTCGGGGGGGAATCAGCCCCAGCATTTT. Protein sequence: CASSYSGGNQPQHF. The chain recombines TRBV6-6 with TRBJ1-5; tentative D call: TRBD1 (5 bases). This CDR3 comprises 14 residues. The V end was cut by 0 bases, the J end by 4 bases, with 7 bases between. The germline V gene encodes CDR1 MNHNY and CDR2 SVGAGI (reference sequence).

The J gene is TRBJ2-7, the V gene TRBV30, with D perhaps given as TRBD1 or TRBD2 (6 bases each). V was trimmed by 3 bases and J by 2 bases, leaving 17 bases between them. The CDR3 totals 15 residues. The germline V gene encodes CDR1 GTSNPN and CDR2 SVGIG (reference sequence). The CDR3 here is CAWSPGGRETYEQYF. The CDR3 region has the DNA TGTGCCTGGAGCCCCGGGGGCAGGGAGACCTACGAGCAGTACTTC.

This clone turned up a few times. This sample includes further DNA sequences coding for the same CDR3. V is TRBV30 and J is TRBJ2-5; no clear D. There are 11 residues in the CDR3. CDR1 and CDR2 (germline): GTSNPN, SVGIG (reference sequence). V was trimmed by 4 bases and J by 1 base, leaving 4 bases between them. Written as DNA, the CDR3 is TGTGCCTGGACTAGCCAAGAGACCCAGTACTTC. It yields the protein CAWTSQETQYF.

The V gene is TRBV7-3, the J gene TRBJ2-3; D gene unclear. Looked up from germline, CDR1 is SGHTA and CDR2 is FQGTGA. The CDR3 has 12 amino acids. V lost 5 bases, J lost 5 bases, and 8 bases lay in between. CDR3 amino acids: CASSHPGDTQYF. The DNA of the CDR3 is TGTGCCAGCAGCCACCCAGGAGATACGCAGTATTTT.

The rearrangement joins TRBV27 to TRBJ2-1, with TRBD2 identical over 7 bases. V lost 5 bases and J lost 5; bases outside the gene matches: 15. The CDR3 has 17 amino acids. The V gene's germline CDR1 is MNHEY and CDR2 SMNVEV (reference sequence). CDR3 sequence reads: CASSLQLKRGVNNEQFF. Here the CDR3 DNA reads TGTGCCAGCAGTCTCCAATTAAAGCGGGGTGTGAACAATGAGCAGTTCTTC.

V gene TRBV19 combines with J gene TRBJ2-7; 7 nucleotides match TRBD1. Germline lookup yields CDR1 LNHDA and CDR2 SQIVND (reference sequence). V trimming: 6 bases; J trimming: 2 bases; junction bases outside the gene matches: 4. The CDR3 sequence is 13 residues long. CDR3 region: CASRGTATYEQYF. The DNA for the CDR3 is TGTGCCAGTAGAGGGACAGCTACCTACGAGCAGTACTTC.

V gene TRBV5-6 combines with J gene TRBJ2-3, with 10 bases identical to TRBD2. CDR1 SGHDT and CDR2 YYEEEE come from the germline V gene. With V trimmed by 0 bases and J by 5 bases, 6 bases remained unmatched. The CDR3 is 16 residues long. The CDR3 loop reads CASSLGLAGVIDTQYF. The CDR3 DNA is TGTGCCAGCAGCTTGGGCCTAGCGGGAGTTATAGATACGCAGTATTTT.

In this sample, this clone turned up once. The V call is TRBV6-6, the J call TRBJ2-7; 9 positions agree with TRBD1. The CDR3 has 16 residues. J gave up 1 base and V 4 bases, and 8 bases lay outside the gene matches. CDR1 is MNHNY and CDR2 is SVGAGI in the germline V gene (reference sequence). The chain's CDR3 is CASSLPGTGISYEQYF. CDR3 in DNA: TGTGCCAGCAGTTTGCCCGGGACAGGGATTTCCTACGAGCAGTACTTC.

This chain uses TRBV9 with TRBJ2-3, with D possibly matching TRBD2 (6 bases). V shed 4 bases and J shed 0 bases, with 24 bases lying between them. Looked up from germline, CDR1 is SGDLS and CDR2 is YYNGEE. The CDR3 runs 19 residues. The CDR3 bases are TGTGCCAGCAGCAAGAAACAAAAATTCGGGACTGACAGCACAGATACGCAGTATTTT. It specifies CASSKKQKFGTDSTDTQYF.

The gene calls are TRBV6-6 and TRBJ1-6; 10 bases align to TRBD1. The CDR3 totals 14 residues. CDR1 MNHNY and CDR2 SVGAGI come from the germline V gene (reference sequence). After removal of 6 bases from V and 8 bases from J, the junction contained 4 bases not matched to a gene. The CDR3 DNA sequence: TGTGCCAGCAGGGAGGGGACAGGGGATTCACCCCTCCACTTT. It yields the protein CASREGTGDSPLHF.

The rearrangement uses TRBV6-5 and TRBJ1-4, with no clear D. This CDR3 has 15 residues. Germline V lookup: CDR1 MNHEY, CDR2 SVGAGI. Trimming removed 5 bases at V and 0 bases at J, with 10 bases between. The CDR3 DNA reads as TGTGCCAGCAGTAGCTACACTCCAACTAATGAAAAACTGTTTTTT. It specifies CASSSYTPTNEKLFF.

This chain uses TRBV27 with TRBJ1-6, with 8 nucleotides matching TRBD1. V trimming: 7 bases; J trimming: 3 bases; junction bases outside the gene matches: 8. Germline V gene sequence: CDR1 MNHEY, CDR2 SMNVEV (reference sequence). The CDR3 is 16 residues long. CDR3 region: CASTVLGTGYNSPLHF. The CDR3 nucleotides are TGTGCCAGCACTGTCTTAGGGACAGGCTATAATTCACCCCTCCACTTT.

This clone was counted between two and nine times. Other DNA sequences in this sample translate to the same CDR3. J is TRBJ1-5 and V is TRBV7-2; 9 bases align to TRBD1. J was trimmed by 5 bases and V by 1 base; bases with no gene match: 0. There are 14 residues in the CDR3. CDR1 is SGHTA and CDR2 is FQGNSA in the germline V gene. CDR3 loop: CASSLGQGDQPQHF. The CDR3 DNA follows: TGTGCCAGCAGCTTAGGACAGGGGGATCAGCCCCAGCATTTT.